This entry lists 20 T cell receptor beta chains sequenced from one sample in a study of T cell clonality in common variable immunodeficiency. Profiling relied on immunoSEQ multiplex PCR, and the TCRdb table lists in-frame clones only, not all of them. This sample comprises roughly 50,000 clones, none seen once only. Material: peripheral blood mononuclear cells. Receptors were obtained from a person aged 18 to 70 in good health.

This clone has at least ten counts. Read data end 3 residues before the CDR3 end; the end is taken from the germline J gene. This chain uses TRBV6-2 or TRBV6-3 with TRBJ2-5, with 9 bases that match TRBD1. Germline CDR1 MNHEY, CDR2 SVGEGT. The length of the CDR3 is 16 residues. V gave up 6 bases and J gave up 1 base; unmatched junction bases: 9. The CDR3 DNA, read in part, is TGTGCCAGCAGCCCTAGGGACAGGGAGATCCAAGAGACC. It specifies CASSPRDREIQET. The full CDR3 sequence reads CASSPRDREIQETQYF.

In this sample, this clone turned up many times. With the read ending 3 residues before the CDR3 end, the germline J gene is used to fill in that end. The chain is built from TRBV7-2 and TRBJ1-1; 8 nucleotides match TRBD1. J gave up 4 bases and V 5 bases, and 6 bases lay outside the gene matches. The CDR3 has 14 residues. In germline, CDR1 is SGHTA, CDR2 FQGNSA. CDR3 DNA (partial): TGTGCCAGCAGCGGACACAGGGGGGTCACTGAA. Residues: CASSGHRGVTE. The entire CDR3 sequence reads CASSGHRGVTEAFF.

This clone was counted at least ten times. The DNA ends 3 residues before the CDR3 does, and the rest of the CDR3 is filled in from the germline J gene. The chain uses TRBV2 and TRBJ2-6; TRBD1 aligns across 8 bases. The CDR3 runs 18 residues. The germline CDR1 and CDR2 sequences are SNHLY and FYNNEI. J lost 0 bases, V lost 5 bases, and 9 bases had no gene match. The sequenced part of the CDR3 DNA is TGTGCCAGCAGTCCCCCGCGGACAGGGCTCTCTGGGGCCAACGTC. Its translation is CASSPPRTGLSGANV. In full, the CDR3 reads CASSPPRTGLSGANVLTF.

The table lists this clone with many counts. Read data end 3 residues before the CDR3 end; the end is taken from the germline J gene. The rearrangement uses TRBV5-6 and TRBJ2-7, with 7 bases that match TRBD2. This CDR3 has 13 residues. In germline, CDR1 is SGHDT, CDR2 YYEEEE. The trim removed 0 bases at V and 3 bases at J, leaving 0 bases unmatched. CDR3 DNA, as far as it was read: TGTGCCAGCAGCTTGGGCGGGGGCTACGAG. It encodes CASSLGGGYE. The full CDR3 protein reads CASSLGGGYEQYF. Full variable domain (rest looked up from reference TRBV5-6 and TRBJ2-7): DAGVTQSPTHLIKTRGQQVTLRCSPKSGHDTVSWYQQALGQGPQFIFQYYEEEERQRGNFPDRFSGHQFPNYSSELNVNALLLGDSALYLCASSLGGGYEQYFGPGTRLTVT.

This clone was seen many times. The CDR3 end lies 3 residues beyond the end of the read and is filled in from the germline J gene. The chain couples TRBV19 to TRBJ2-7, with D possibly TRBD1 on 6 matching bases. The CDR3 is 15 residues long. Looked up from germline, CDR1 is LNHDA and CDR2 is SQIVND (reference sequence). The ends were cut back, 7 bases at V and 2 bases at J, with 18 bases in the middle. The CDR3 sequence is CASTKGTGPTYEQYF. The CDR3 bases that were read are TGTGCCAGTACCAAGGGCACAGGGCCCACCTACGAG. Combining the CDR3 with reference TRBV19 and TRBJ2-7 gives the whole variable domain DGGITQSPKYLFRKEGQNVTLSCEQNLNHDAMYWYRQDPGQGLRLIYYSQIVNDFQKGDIAEGYSVSREKKESFPLTVTSAQKNPTAFYLCASTKGTGPTYEQYFGPGTRLTVT.

This clone was counted many times. The read comes to an end 3 residues before the CDR3 does, leaving the germline J gene to fill in the end. This chain links TRBV30 with TRBJ2-7; 7 positions agree with TRBD1. Unmatched junction bases numbered 7, after V lost 5 bases and J lost 6 bases. The CDR3 totals 12 residues. The germline gives CDR1 GTSNPN, CDR2 SVGIG (reference sequence). This CDR3 is CAWDRDSFEQYF. CDR3 DNA (partial): TGTGCCTGGGACAGGGACAGTTTCGAG. Together with reference TRBV30 and TRBJ2-7, the CDR3 gives the full variable domain: SQTIHQWPATLVQPVGSPLSLECTVEGTSNPNLYWYRQAAGRGLQLLFYSVGIGQISSEVPQNLSASRPQDRQFILSSKKLLLSDSGFYLCAWDRDSFEQYFGPGTRLTVT.

This clone was detected only a few times. The sequence runs out 3 residues before the end of the CDR3; the remainder is reconstructed from the germline J gene. The V call is TRBV7-9, the J call TRBJ1-2; D may be TRBD1 (5 bases). Germline V gene sequence: CDR1 SEHNR, CDR2 FQNEAQ (reference sequence). The CDR3 consists of 13 residues. The CDR3 protein is CASSSFGGEDYTF. The sequenced CDR3 bases are TGTGCCAGCAGCTCATTTGGGGGGGAAGAC.

This clone has at least ten counts. The DNA ends 3 residues before the CDR3 does, and the rest of the CDR3 is filled in from the germline J gene. The chain links TRBV2 to TRBJ1-6, with 7 bases that match TRBD1. This CDR3 comprises 15 residues. Germline V gene data show CDR1 as SNHLY and CDR2 as FYNNEI. J gave up 10 bases and V 3 bases, and 9 bases lay outside the gene matches. CDR3 DNA (partial): TGTGCCAGCAGTGAGGGGCAGGGGGTTTGGTCACCC. Translating it yields CASSEGQGVWSP. The CDR3, in full, reads CASSEGQGVWSPLHF. Drawing the rest from reference TRBV2 and TRBJ1-6, the complete variable domain is EPEVTQTPSHQVTQMGQEVILRCVPISNHLYFYWYRQILGQKVEFLVSFYNNEISEKSEIFDDQFSVERPDGSNFTLKIRSTKLEDSAMYFCASSEGQGVWSPLHFGNGTRLTVT.

Note on this clone: The read terminates 3 residues ahead of where the CDR3 ends, so the germline J gene completes it. The rearrangement uses TRBV19 and TRBJ1-5; 7 nucleotides agree with TRBD1. Germline CDR1 and CDR2: LNHDA and SQIVND (reference sequence). V was pared by 6 bases and J by 4 bases, with 3 bases of the junction left unmatched. The CDR3 runs 13 residues. The CDR3 DNA, read in part, is TGTGCCAGTAGCCAACAGGGGAATCAGCCC. Residues: CASSQQGNQP. The complete CDR3 reads CASSQQGNQPQHF.

This clone was found a few times. Read sequence stops 3 residues before the CDR3 end, and the germline J gene provides the missing end. V gene TRBV7-8 combines with J gene TRBJ1-2; unclear D gene. CDR1 and CDR2 (germline): SGHVS, FQNEAQ. Trimming shortened V by 3 bases and J by 6 bases, and 11 bases separated the two germline ends. The CDR3 has 13 residues. CDR3 DNA, as far as it was read: TGTGCCAGCAGCTTCTTTAACGGGGATGGC. Protein sequence: CASSFFNGDG. The whole CDR3 is CASSFFNGDGYTF.

There are many counts of this clone. The CDR3 here is CASSQELALAGSEQYF. The part of the CDR3 DNA that was read is TGTGCCAGCAGCCAAGAGTTAGCACTAGCGGGAAGCGAG. This chain links TRBV3-1 (or the pseudogene TRBV3-2) with TRBJ2-7; 10 bases fit TRBD2. Sequencing ends 3 residues short of the CDR3 end; the germline J gene provides the rest. This CDR3 has 16 amino acids. CDR1 and CDR2 (germline): LGHDT, YNNKEL (reference sequence). Trimming removed 0 bases from V and 6 bases from J; junction bases left unmatched: 8.

This clone was counted ten times or more. The read is 3 residues too short to cover the CDR3 end, so that end is filled in from the germline J gene. The rearrangement uses TRBV30 and TRBJ1-3; D not resolved. This CDR3 contains 14 residues. The V gene's germline CDR1 is GTSNPN and CDR2 SVGIG (reference sequence). CDR3 DNA, as far as it was read: TGTGCCTGGAGTGCCCGGGGATTTGGAGAGCAC. Protein: CAWSARGFGEH. The complete CDR3 protein is CAWSARGFGEHIYF.

This clone was seen at least ten times. The CDR3 goes on 3 residues after the read ends, and that part is filled in from the germline J gene. The chain carries TRBV30 and TRBJ2-2; 9 positions agree with TRBD1. Germline-derived CDR1 and CDR2 are GTSNPN and SVGIG (reference sequence). The length of the CDR3 is 15 residues. V shed 3 bases and J 3 bases; nucleotides not matched to a gene: 5. The CDR3 protein is CAWRNRGRDTGELFF. Partial CDR3 DNA: TGTGCCTGGAGGAACAGGGGGCGCGACACCGGGGAG.

This clone has a count of ten or more. The CDR3 end is not reached by the read, which stops 3 residues before it; the germline J gene fills it in. The chain is built from TRBV9 and TRBJ2-5, with 9 bases that match TRBD1. The V gene's germline CDR1 is SGDLS and CDR2 YYNGEE. The CDR3 is 16 amino acids. The V segment lost 2 bases and the J segment 2 bases; nucleotides outside the gene matches: 7. This chain's CDR3 is CASSVRGDRGQETQYF. CDR3 DNA (partial): TGTGCCAGCAGCGTGAGAGGCGACAGGGGGCAAGAGACC.

This clone was seen many times. The missing CDR3 end, 3 residues past where the read stops, is filled in from the germline J gene. The V call is TRBV7-3, the J call TRBJ1-1; the D is unclear. Germline values: CDR1 SGHTA, CDR2 FQGTGA. The V gene lost 1 base and the J gene lost 5 bases, with 11 bases spanning the gap. The CDR3 spans 14 residues. The CDR3 sequence: CASSLMGTKTEAFF. CDR3 bases read: TGTGCCAGCAGCTTAATGGGCACCAAGACTGAA.

This clone was observed many times. The covered CDR3 bases are TGTGCCAGCAGCCTAGCGGGAGGGGAGACC. It specifies CASSLAGGET. In full, the CDR3 is CASSLAGGETQYF. The chain links TRBV7-3 to TRBJ2-5; 12 nucleotides match TRBD2. The read is 3 residues too short to cover the CDR3 end, so that end is filled in from the germline J gene. The V segment lost 5 bases and the J segment 5 bases; nucleotides outside the gene matches: 0. The germline gives CDR1 SGHTA, CDR2 FQGTGA. The CDR3 length is 13 residues.

The sample holds many counts of this clone. The read terminates 3 residues before the CDR3 end, so the remaining end is supplied by the germline J gene. This chain joins TRBV19 and TRBJ2-7; 13 nucleotides match TRBD2. The CDR3 runs to 16 residues. The trim removed 4 bases at V and 5 bases at J, leaving 8 bases unmatched. Per the germline V gene, CDR1 is LNHDA and CDR2 is SQIVND (reference sequence). The CDR3 reads CASSTGLAGVIHEQYF. The CDR3 bases that were read are TGTGCCAGTAGTACTGGACTAGCGGGAGTCATCCACGAG.

This clone has at least ten counts. The read falls 3 residues short of the CDR3 end, and the missing part is taken from the germline J gene. The chain recombines TRBV4-2 with TRBJ1-2; 10 bases align to TRBD1. With 0 bases clipped from V and 6 bases from J, the junction kept 10 bases outside the gene matches. Germline V gene data show CDR1 as LGHNA and CDR2 as YNFKEQ. This CDR3 region has 17 residues. The CDR3 bases that were read are TGTGCCAGCAGCCAAGATATAGGACAGGGGGGCAGAGATGGC. The encoded protein is CASSQDIGQGGRDG. The CDR3 reads in full as CASSQDIGQGGRDGYTF.

This clone occurred many times. Read coverage stops 3 residues before the CDR3 terminus; the germline J gene supplies the remainder. The chain uses TRBV19 and TRBJ2-3; D unresolved. V lost 7 bases and J lost 3, with 17 bases in between. There are 15 residues in the CDR3. The germline V gene has CDR1 LNHDA and CDR2 SQIVND (reference sequence). Incomplete CDR3 DNA: TGTGCCAGTAAGAAAACAGCTTCGAGGACAGATACG. Translating gives CASKKTASRTDT. The entire CDR3 sequence reads CASKKTASRTDTQYF.

This clone was picked up many times. The read terminates 3 residues before the CDR3 end, so the remaining end is supplied by the germline J gene. This rearrangement joins TRBV19 to TRBJ2-1; TRBD1 agrees at 7 bases. The CDR3 consists of 16 residues. The V gene's germline CDR1 is LNHDA and CDR2 SQIVND (reference sequence). V shed 5 bases, J shed 4 bases, and the junction held 11 bases outside the gene matches. Here the CDR3 reads CASSSPGTAPYNEQFF. The CDR3 bases that were read are TGTGCCAGTAGTTCACCCGGGACAGCACCGTACAATGAG.